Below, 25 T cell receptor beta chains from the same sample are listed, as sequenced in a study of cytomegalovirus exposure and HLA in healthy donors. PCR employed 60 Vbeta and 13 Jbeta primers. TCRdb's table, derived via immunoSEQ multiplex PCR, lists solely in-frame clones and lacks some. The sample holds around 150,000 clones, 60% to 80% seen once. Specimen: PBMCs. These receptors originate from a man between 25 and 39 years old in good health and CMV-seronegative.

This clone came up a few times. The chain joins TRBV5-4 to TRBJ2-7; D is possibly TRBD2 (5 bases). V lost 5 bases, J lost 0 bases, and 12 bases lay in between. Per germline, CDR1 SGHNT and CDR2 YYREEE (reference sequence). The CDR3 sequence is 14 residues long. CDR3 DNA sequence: TGTGCCAGCAGTCCCGACTATAGCTCCTACGAGCAGTACTTC. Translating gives CASSPDYSSYEQYF.

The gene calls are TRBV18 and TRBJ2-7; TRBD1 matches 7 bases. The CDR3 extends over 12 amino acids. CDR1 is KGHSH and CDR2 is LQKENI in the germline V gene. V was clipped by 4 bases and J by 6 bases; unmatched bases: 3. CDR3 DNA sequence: TGTGCCAGCTCACTAACAGGGGCCGAGCAGTACTTC. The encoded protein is CASSLTGAEQYF.

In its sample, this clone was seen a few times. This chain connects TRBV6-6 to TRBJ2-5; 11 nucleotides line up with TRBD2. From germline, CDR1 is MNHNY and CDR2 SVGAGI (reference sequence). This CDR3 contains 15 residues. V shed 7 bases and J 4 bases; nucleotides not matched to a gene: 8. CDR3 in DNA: TGTGCCAGCAACTGGGAACTAGCGGGAGCAGAGACCCAGTACTTC. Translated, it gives CASNWELAGAETQYF.

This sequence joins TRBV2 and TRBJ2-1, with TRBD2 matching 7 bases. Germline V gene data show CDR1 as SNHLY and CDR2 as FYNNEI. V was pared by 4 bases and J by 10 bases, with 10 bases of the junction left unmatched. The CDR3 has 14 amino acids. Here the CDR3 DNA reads TGTGCCAGCAGTGCTAGCGGAGGAGTAGGGGAGCAGTTCTTC. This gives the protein CASSASGGVGEQFF. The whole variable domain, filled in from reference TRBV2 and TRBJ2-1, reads EPEVTQTPSHQVTQMGQEVILRCVPISNHLYFYWYRQILGQKVEFLVSFYNNEISEKSEIFDDQFSVERPDGSNFTLKIRSTKLEDSAMYFCASSASGGVGEQFFGPGTRLTVL.

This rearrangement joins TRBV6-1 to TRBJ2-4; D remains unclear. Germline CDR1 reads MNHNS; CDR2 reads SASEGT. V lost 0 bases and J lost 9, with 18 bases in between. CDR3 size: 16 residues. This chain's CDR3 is CASSEAVGSGSSIQYF. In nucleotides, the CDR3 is TGTGCCAGCAGTGAAGCCGTTGGAAGTGGATCTAGCATTCAGTACTTC.

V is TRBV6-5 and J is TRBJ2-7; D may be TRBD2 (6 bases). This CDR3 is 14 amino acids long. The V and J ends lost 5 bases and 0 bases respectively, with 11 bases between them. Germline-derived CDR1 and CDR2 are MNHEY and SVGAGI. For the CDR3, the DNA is TGTGCCAGCAGTCCGGGACTGAGCTCCTACGAGCAGTACTTC. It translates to CASSPGLSSYEQYF.

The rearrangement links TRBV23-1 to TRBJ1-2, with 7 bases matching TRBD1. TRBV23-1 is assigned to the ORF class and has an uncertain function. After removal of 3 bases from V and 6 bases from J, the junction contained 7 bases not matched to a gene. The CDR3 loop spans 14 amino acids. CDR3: CASSQEDRDHGYTF. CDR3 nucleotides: TGCGCCAGCAGTCAGGAAGACAGGGACCATGGCTACACCTTC.

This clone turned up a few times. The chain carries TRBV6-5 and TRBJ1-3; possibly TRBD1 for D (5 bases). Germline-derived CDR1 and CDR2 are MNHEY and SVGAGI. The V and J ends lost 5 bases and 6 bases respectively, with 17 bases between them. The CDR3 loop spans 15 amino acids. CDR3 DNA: TGTGCCAGCAGTCCAGGGTGGGGGGGGGAAAACACCATATATTTT. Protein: CASSPGWGGENTIYF.

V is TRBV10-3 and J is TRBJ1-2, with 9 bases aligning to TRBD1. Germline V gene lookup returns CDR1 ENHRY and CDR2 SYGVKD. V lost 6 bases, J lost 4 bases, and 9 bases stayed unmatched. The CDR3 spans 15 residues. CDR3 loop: CAISRDRAVGYGYTF. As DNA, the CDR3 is TGTGCCATCAGCCGGGACAGGGCGGTAGGCTATGGCTACACCTTC.

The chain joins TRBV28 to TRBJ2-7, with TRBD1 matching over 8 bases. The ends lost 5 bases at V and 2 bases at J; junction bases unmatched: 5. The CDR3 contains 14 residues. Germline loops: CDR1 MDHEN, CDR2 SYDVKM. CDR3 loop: CASSQGAPPYEQYF. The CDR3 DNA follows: TGTGCCAGCAGTCAGGGGGCCCCCCCCTACGAGCAGTACTTC.

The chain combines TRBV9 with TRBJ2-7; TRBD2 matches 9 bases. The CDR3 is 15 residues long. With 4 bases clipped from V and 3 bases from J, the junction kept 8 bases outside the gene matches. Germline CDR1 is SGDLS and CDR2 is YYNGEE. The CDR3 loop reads CASSPAGLALYEQYF. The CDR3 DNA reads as TGTGCCAGCAGCCCTGCTGGACTAGCGCTCTACGAGCAGTACTTC.

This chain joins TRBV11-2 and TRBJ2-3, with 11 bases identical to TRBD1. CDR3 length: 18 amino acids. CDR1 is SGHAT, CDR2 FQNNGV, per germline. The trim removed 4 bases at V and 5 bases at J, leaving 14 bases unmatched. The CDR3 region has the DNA TGTGCCAGCAGCTCCCGAGGGGTGGACAGGGGGCTGGAAGATACGCAGTATTTT. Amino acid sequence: CASSSRGVDRGLEDTQYF.

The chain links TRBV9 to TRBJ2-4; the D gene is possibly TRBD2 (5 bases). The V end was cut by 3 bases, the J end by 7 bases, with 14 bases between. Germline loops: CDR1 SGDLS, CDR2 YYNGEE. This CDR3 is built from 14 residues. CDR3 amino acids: CASSDSDPRNIQYF. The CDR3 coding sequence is TGTGCCAGCAGCGATAGCGACCCAAGGAACATTCAGTACTTC.

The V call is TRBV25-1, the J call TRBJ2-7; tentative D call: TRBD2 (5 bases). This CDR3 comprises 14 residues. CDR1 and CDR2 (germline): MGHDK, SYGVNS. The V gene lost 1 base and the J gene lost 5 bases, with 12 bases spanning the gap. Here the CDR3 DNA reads TGTGCCAGCAGTGAATGGGGTAGCGATCACGAGCAGTACTTC. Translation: CASSEWGSDHEQYF.

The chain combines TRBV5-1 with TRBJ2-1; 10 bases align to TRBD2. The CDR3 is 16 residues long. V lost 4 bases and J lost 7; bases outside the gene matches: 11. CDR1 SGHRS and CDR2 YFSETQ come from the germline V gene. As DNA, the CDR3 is TGCGCCAGCAGCCCCCCCTCTAGCGGGAGTTTAAATGAGCAGTTCTTC. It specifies CASSPPSSGSLNEQFF.

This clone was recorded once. CDR3 nucleotides: TGTGCCAGCAGCCCTGGACAGGGGACGAACACTGAAGCTTTCTTT. It encodes CASSPGQGTNTEAFF. The rearrangement uses TRBV7-9 and TRBJ1-1, with TRBD1 matching 9 bases. The CDR3 spans 15 residues. CDR1 SEHNR and CDR2 FQNEAQ come from the germline V gene (reference sequence). The trim removed 5 bases at V and 1 base at J, leaving 5 bases unmatched.

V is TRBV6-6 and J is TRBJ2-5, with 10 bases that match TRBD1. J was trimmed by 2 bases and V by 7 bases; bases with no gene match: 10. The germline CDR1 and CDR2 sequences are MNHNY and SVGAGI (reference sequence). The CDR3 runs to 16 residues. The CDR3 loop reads CASIGRDRGGQETQYF. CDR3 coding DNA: TGTGCCAGCATCGGCCGGGACAGGGGTGGGCAAGAGACCCAGTACTTC.

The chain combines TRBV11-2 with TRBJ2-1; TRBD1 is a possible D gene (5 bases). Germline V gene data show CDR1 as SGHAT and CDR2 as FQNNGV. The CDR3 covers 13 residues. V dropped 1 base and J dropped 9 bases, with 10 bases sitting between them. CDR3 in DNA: TGTGCCAGCAGCTTAGGCAGGGTCGCTGAGCAGTTCTTC. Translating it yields CASSLGRVAEQFF. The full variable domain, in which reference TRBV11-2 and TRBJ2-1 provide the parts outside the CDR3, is EAGVAQSPRYKIIEKRQSVAFWCNPISGHATLYWYQQILGQGPKLLIQFQNNGVVDDSQLPKDRFSAERLKGVDSTLKIQPAKLEDSAVYLCASSLGRVAEQFFGPGTRLTVL.

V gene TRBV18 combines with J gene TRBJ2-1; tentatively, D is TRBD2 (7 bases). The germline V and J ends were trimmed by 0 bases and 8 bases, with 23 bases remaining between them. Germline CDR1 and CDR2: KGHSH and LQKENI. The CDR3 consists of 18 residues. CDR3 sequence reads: CASSPPRWAEGGLDEQFF. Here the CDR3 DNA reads TGTGCCAGCTCACCACCGAGATGGGCTGAGGGGGGGCTCGATGAGCAGTTCTTC.

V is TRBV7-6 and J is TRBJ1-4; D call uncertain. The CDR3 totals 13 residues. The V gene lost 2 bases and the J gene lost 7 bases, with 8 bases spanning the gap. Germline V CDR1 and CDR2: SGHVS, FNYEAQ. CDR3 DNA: TGTGCCAGCAGCTTAAATTCGGGTGAAAAACTGTTTTTT. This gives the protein CASSLNSGEKLFF. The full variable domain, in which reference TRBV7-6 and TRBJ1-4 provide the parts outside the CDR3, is GAGVSQSPRYKVTKRGQDVALRCDPISGHVSLYWYRQALGQGPEFLTYFNYEAQQDKSGLPNDRFSAERPEGSISTLTIQRTEQRDSAMYRCASSLNSGEKLFFGSGTQLSVL.

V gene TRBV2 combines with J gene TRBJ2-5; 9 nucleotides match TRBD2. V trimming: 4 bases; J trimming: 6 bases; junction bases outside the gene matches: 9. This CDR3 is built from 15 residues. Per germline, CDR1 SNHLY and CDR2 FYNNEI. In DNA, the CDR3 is TGTGCCAGCAGTGGACCTAGCGGGACGGGGAAGACCCAGTACTTC. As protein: CASSGPSGTGKTQYF.

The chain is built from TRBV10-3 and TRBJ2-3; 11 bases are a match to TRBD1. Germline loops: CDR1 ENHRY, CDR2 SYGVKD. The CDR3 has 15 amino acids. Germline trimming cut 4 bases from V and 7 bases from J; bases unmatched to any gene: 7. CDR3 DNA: TGTGCCATCAGTGTGAGCGGACAGGGGGCTTATACGCAGTATTTT. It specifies CAISVSGQGAYTQYF.

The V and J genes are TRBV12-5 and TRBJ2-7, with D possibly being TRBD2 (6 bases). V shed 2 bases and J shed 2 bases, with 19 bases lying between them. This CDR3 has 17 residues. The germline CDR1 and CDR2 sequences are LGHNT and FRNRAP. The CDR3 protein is CASGLSRGTGAPYEQYF. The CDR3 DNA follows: TGTGCTAGTGGTTTGAGTCGGGGGACCGGAGCACCCTACGAGCAGTACTTC.

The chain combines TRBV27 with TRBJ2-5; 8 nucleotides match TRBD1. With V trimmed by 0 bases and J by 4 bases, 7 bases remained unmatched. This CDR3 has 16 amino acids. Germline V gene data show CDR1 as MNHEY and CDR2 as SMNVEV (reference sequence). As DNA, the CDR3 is TGTGCCAGCAGTTTATCCCGGCCAGGGGGCACAGAGACCCAGTACTTC. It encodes CASSLSRPGGTETQYF.

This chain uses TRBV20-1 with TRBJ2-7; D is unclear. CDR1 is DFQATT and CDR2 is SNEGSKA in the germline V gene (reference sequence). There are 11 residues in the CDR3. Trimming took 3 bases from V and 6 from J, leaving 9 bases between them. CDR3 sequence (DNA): TGCAGTGCTAGCGAGCTAATCGAGCAGTACTTC. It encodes CSASELIEQYF.